This T cell receptor beta chain emerged from a study of read filtering for tumor transcriptome and immune sequencing. This CDR3 comprises 17 residues. Germline V gene data show CDR1 as SGHNT and CDR2 as YYREEE (reference sequence). Concerning this clonotype: Just one base apart from a much larger clone, this may be a read error.

From about 0.4 ug of RNA, a library with molecular barcoded alpha/delta and beta/gamma adaptors was made. Via MiXCR, TCRdb re-called the reads, giving one row per CDR3 protein. This sample has around 140,000 distinct CDR3 sequences, with over 10% found just once. This TCR was sampled from a donor at least 40 years old with multiple myeloma. The genes are TRBV5-4 and TRBJ1-1; TRBD1 might be the D (5 bases). Sequenced sample: a population of CD138-negative cells sorted from bone marrow. For the CDR3, the DNA is TGTGCCAGCAGCCAAGATTGGGGTCAGGGAATGAACACTAAAGCTTTCTTT. This codes for CASSQDWGQGMNTKAFF.